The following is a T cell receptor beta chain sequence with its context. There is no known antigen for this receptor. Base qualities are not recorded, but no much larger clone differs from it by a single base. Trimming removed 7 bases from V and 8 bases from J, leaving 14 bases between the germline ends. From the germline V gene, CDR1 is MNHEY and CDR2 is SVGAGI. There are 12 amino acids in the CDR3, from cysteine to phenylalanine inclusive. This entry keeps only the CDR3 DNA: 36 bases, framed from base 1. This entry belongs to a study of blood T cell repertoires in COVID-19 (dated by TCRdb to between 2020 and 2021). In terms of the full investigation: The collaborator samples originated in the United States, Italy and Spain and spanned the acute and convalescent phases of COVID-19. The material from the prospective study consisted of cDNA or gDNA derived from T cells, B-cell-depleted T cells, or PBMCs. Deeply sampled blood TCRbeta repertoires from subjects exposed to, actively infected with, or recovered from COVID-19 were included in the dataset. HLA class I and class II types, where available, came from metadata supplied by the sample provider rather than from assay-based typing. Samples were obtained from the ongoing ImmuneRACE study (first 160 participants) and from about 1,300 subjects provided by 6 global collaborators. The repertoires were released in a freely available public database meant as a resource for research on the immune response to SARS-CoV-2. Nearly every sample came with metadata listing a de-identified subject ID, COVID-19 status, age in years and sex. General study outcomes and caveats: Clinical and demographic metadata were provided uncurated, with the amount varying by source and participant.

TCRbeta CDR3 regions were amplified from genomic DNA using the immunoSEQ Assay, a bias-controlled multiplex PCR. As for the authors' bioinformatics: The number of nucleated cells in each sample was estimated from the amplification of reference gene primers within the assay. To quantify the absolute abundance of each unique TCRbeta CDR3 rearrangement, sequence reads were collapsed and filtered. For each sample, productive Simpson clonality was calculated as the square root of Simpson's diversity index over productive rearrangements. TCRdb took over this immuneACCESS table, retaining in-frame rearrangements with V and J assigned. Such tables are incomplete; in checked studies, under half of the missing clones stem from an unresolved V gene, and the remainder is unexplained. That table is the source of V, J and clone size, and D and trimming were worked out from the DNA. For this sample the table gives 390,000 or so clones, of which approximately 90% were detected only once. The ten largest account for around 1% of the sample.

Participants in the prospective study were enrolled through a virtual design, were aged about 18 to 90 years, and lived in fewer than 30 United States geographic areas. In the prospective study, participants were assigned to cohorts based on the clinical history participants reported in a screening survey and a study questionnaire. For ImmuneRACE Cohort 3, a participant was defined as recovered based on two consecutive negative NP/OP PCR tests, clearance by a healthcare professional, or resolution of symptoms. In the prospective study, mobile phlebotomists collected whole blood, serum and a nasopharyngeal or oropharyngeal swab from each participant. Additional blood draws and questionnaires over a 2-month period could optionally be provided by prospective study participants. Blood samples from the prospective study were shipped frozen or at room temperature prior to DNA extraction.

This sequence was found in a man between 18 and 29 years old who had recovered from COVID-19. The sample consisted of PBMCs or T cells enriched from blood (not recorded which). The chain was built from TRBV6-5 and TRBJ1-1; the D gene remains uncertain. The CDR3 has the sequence CASNQYTREAFF. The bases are TGTGCCAGCAACCAGTATACCAGAGAAGCTTTCTTT.